The clone carrying this T cell receptor beta chain was observed many times. The data originate from a study of T cells in Graves' hyperthyroidism and ophthalmopathy. Diagnosis of hyperthyroidism was new in patients aged 18 to 65, and its duration was under 2 months. Patients were excluded because of uncontrolled infection, other autoimmune disease, pregnancy or lactation. For the diagnoses, clinical symptoms, serum thyroxine and TRAb, thyroid ultrasound and orbital computed tomography were used. About 9.4 ml fresh peripheral blood yielded the PBMCs. Amplification targeted TCR beta CDR3 regions from RNA transcripts. First-round RT-PCR with HTBI primers amplified the TCR CDR3 region. In TCRdb, the multiplex PCR reads were re-called with MiXCR into one record per CDR3 protein. Altogether about 400,000 distinct CDR3 sequences are present, 13% being singletons, with the ten largest covering 9.2%. The source is a woman aged 18-29 years with Graves' hyperthyroidism. The sample comprised blood.

The CDR3 nucleotides read TGCAGCGTGTGGGCAGGGGGCCGGCAGCCCCAGCATTTT. This sequence encodes CSVWAGGRQPQHF. The V call is TRBV29-1, the J call TRBJ1-5; 8 bases fit TRBD1. CDR1 SQVTM and CDR2 ANQGSEA come from the germline V gene. This CDR3 contains 13 residues. Trimming cost V 6 bases and J 7 bases; bases outside gene matches: 8.